The source of this TCR beta chain is a study of blood T cells in healthy people across ages (dated by TCRdb to the mid-2010s). About the full investigation: In model experiments, roughly one uniquely barcoded TCR beta cDNA molecule per two T cells was captured by template switching. To avoid experimental bias, donors of different ages were spread randomly across the sequencing lanes. Using deep sequencing normalized with unique cDNA molecular identifiers, the study measured how TCR beta repertoire diversity changes with age. Donors were grouped into four age groups: young (average 16 years), middle-aged (around 39), aged (over 55) and long-lived (about 82). The study analyzed two additional independent replicas of 1 million unique cDNA reads from the same blood draw for two donors, one aged 18 to 29 and one aged 80 or older. Summary of the overall study and its limitations: Because donor CMV infection status was unknown, age-related changes in expanded clonotypes were potentially confounded. Total diversity estimates from one million sequenced T cells were considered lower bounds and underestimates. Because profiling used bulk unsorted PBMCs, naive and antigen-experienced compartments could not be compared conclusively. As age increased, observed TCR beta diversity per million T cells dropped in a roughly linear way, and a significant reduction was already evident by age roughly 36. Compared with the aged group, the long-lived group had more naive CD4+ T cells, fewer expanded clones and increased TCR diversity, suggesting age selection. There was a strong correlation between observed TCR beta diversity and the percentage of naive T cells measured by flow cytometry.

The germline V gene (reference sequence) provides CDR1 DFQATT and CDR2 SNEGSKA. Taken from cysteine to phenylalanine, the CDR3 has 15 residues. CDR3 DNA only is kept here, 45 bases in frame from base 1. Trimming takes 7 bases from V and 1 base from J, and the germline ends sit 19 bases apart. This clonotype was seen more than once but under ten times. The antigen it binds to is not known. Per-base qualities were not stored, and no clone one base away is much larger. The method behind the library was 5' RACE. Instrument on record: Illumina HiSeq 2500. A second PCR of roughly 7 to 11 cycles was performed with a sample-barcoded 5' primer and a J-beta primer mix. Each TCR beta cDNA molecule received a unique molecular identifier from a template-switch 5' adaptor carrying 12 random nucleotides. Each sample yielded at least 2.5 million CDR3-containing paired-end reads. All of the RNA was converted into first-strand cDNA using the Mint cDNA synthesis kit, with a TRBC-specific oligonucleotide serving as the primer. After uracil-DNA glycosylase treatment, a first 18-cycle PCR used universal primers M1SS and BC2_uni_R on all cDNA. From the authors' description of their analysis: Normalization of each sample was performed by random selection of 1 million high-quality reads, each carrying a distinct molecular identifier. Reads with shared molecular identifiers were discarded instead of being binned into consensus sequences. MiTCR, set to a Q25 quality threshold and the strictest error-elimination algorithm, was used for CDR3 identification, clonotype clustering and error correction. A nonparametric unseen species model using Euler transformation provided a lower-bound estimate of total TCR beta diversity. The public sequencing data were trimmed at Q25 with fastp and processed into clonotypes with MiXCR by TCRdb, which kept only in-frame beta chains. All rows with the same CDR3 protein become a single entry with the most common DNA and genes. The V and J calls reflect TCRdb's pipeline rather than the authors' work. The sample profile shows around 800,000 distinct CDR3 sequences; 62% of them were found once. The ten top clones hold about 27% of the sample.

The approximately 39 donors, aged about 6 to 95 years, were systemically healthy Caucasian individuals from Russia. Approximately 11 milliliters of peripheral blood were drawn from each donor into EDTA-treated Vacutainer tubes. Ficoll-Paque density-gradient centrifugation was used to isolate PBMCs, with at least 6.5 million per sample. Trizol reagent was used to extract total RNA from the PBMCs, yielding at least 5 micrograms per sample. For every donor, an aliquot of PBMCs went through flow cytometry to measure the percentages of naive CD45RAhigh/CD27high T cells. The origin of this receptor is a young man in good health. Sequencing input: blood. This chain is built from TRBV20-1 and TRBJ1-1, and the D gene may be TRBD1, 5 bases matching. The nucleotide sequence reads TGCAGTGACGCGCGAGGGGAGACAAGGAACACTGAAGCTTTCTTT. This sequence encodes CSDARGETRNTEAFF.